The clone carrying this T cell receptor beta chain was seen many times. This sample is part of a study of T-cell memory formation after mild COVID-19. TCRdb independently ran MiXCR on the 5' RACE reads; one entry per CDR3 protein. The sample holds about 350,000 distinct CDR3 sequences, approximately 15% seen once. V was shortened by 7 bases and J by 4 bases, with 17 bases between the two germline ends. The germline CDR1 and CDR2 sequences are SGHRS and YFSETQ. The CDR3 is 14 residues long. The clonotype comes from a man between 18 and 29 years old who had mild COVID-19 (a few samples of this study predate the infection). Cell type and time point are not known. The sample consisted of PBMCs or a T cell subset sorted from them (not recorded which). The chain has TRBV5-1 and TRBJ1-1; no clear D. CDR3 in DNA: TGCGCCAGCGATCTCATAAGTCCCAGCACTGAAGCTTTCTTT. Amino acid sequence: CASDLISPSTEAFF.